Presented here are 24 T cell receptor beta chains from one specimen sequenced in a study of blood T cell repertoires in COVID-19. Repertoires were generated with immunoSEQ multiplex PCR, while TCRdb's copy carries only in-frame clones and drops some. This table has over 130,000 clones, about 85% appearing once. The sequenced sample was peripheral blood. These receptor sequences come from a woman aged 60 to 75 with active or convalescent COVID-19.

This sequence joins TRBV7-9 and TRBJ2-3; TRBD1 aligns across 11 bases. CDR3 size: 15 residues. Germline trimming cut 6 bases from V and 3 bases from J; bases unmatched to any gene: 5. Germline-derived CDR1 and CDR2 are SEHNR and FQNEAQ (reference sequence). The CDR3 is CASSWDRGVTDTQYF. As DNA, the CDR3 is TGTGCCAGCAGTTGGGACAGGGGGGTGACAGATACGCAGTATTTT.

This chain uses TRBV19 with TRBJ2-7; a weak D match, TRBD1 (5 bases). Germline V gene sequence: CDR1 LNHDA, CDR2 SQIVND (reference sequence). V was cut by 5 bases and J by 0 bases, with 11 bases left in between. The CDR3 loop spans 14 amino acids. In nucleotides, the CDR3 is TGTGCCAGTAGTTTGTCAGGGAACTCCTACGAGCAGTACTTC. Encoded protein: CASSLSGNSYEQYF.

This rearrangement joins TRBV4-3 to TRBJ1-2; no clear D. Trimming stripped 0 bases from V and 1 base from J, with 9 bases between. The CDR3 is 15 residues long. The germline V gene has CDR1 LGHNA and CDR2 YSLEER. The CDR3 coding sequence is TGCGCCAGCAGCCAAGATCGAGGCAATAACTATGGCTACACCTTC. Protein sequence: CASSQDRGNNYGYTF.

The rearrangement uses TRBV13 and TRBJ2-7, with D possibly matching TRBD1 (5 bases). The germline gives CDR1 PRHDT, CDR2 FYEKMQ (reference sequence). The CDR3 spans 15 residues. V was trimmed by 6 bases and J by 0 bases, leaving 15 bases between them. In DNA, the CDR3 is TGTGCCAGCAGTTTTACCCGACAGAGCTCCTACGAGCAGTACTTC. Its translation is CASSFTRQSSYEQYF.

The chain combines TRBV19 with TRBJ1-6; D is perhaps TRBD1 (5 bases). With 7 bases removed from V and 8 bases from J, the gap between germline ends came to 33 bases. CDR3 length: 20 residues. Germline CDR1 and CDR2: LNHDA and SQIVND (reference sequence). DNA for the CDR3: TGTGCCAGTACCTCGAAATTCCTCCCAGGGCAGGTAGTCGGAGATTCACCCCTCCACTTT. Translating it yields CASTSKFLPGQVVGDSPLHF.

The chain is built from TRBV5-4 and TRBJ2-7; 10 nucleotides align to TRBD2. Germline CDR1 SGHNT, CDR2 YYREEE (reference sequence). The junction had 3 bases not matched to a gene; V was cut back by 0 bases and J by 6 bases. The CDR3 consists of 14 residues. The CDR3 protein is CASSLDSGGFEQYF. The CDR3 DNA is TGTGCCAGCAGCTTGGATAGCGGGGGGTTCGAGCAGTACTTC.

This clone was seen once. CDR3 in amino acids: CASSLREFRDRGSYEQYF. Written as DNA, the CDR3 is TGTGCCAGCAGCCTCCGTGAATTCCGGGACAGGGGCTCCTACGAGCAGTACTTC. The chain joins TRBV7-9 to TRBJ2-7, with 10 bases matching TRBD1. V dropped 5 bases and J dropped 0; count of bases not matched to a gene: 13. Germline CDR1 SEHNR, CDR2 FQNEAQ (reference sequence). The CDR3 runs 18 residues.

The chain has TRBV6-5 and TRBJ2-3, with TRBD2 matching 8 bases. The V segment lost 7 bases and the J segment 2 bases; nucleotides outside the gene matches: 8. The CDR3 runs to 15 residues. Germline CDR1 is MNHEY and CDR2 is SVGAGI. The CDR3 DNA reads TGTGCCAGCACCCGGCCTAGCGGGCCCACAGATACGCAGTATTTT. This codes for CASTRPSGPTDTQYF.

The V call is TRBV19, the J call TRBJ1-5; D gene uncertain. Germline V gives CDR1 LNHDA, CDR2 SQIVND (reference sequence). Trimming left V 5 bases short and J 0 bases short, with 20 bases between. CDR3 length: 18 amino acids. The CDR3 coding sequence is TGTGCCAGTAGTCGCTCGATTGGGTCGGGGTTTAGCAATCAGCCCCAGCATTTT. Its translation: CASSRSIGSGFSNQPQHF.

The table lists this clone with a few counts. The gene calls are TRBV25-1 and TRBJ1-1; 10 bases agree with TRBD1. V shed 4 bases and J 4 bases; nucleotides not matched to a gene: 6. The CDR3 runs 15 residues. CDR1 is MGHDK and CDR2 is SYGVNS in the germline V gene. The CDR3 DNA reads as TGTGCCAGCAGTGGATGGGACAGGGGAGGCACTGAAGCTTTCTTT. Its protein is CASSGWDRGGTEAFF.

This clone came up once. The chain uses TRBV19 and TRBJ1-1; D not resolved. The V gene's germline CDR1 is LNHDA and CDR2 SQIVND (reference sequence). V lost 6 bases, J lost 3 bases, and 20 bases lay in between. CDR3 length equals 16 residues. CDR3 protein: CASRSYEGAVYTEAFF. For the CDR3, the DNA is TGTGCCAGTAGATCCTACGAGGGAGCTGTTTACACTGAAGCTTTCTTT.

The chain uses TRBV4-3 and TRBJ2-3, with TRBD2 matching 12 bases. The CDR3 runs 16 residues. Germline assignment: CDR1 LGHNA and CDR2 YSLEER. V trimming: 4 bases; J trimming: 6 bases; junction bases outside the gene matches: 8. CDR3: CASSLSSGGAWDTQYF. CDR3 nucleotide sequence: TGCGCCAGCAGCCTCTCTAGCGGGGGGGCCTGGGATACGCAGTATTTT.

The chain carries TRBV19 and TRBJ2-1, with D perhaps TRBD1 (6 bases). In germline, CDR1 is LNHDA, CDR2 SQIVND (reference sequence). This CDR3 contains 14 residues. The ends were cut back, 7 bases at V and 3 bases at J, with 13 bases in the middle. CDR3 in DNA: TGTGCCAGTATCCAGGGGCCGGGCTACAATGAGCAGTTCTTC. Its protein is CASIQGPGYNEQFF.

The chain employs TRBV27 and TRBJ2-7, with TRBD2 matching over 7 bases. Losses at the gene ends were 5 bases for V and 2 bases for J; bases not matched to a gene: 3. Germline CDR1 MNHEY, CDR2 SMNVEV (reference sequence). The CDR3 length is 13 residues. The CDR3 DNA is TGTGCCAGCAGTCTCGGGACTACCTACGAGCAGTACTTC. Its translation is CASSLGTTYEQYF.

The V and J genes are TRBV6-5 and TRBJ1-1, with D possibly matching TRBD1 (6 bases). This CDR3 spans 14 amino acids. Germline V gene data show CDR1 as MNHEY and CDR2 as SVGAGI. The ends were cut back, 7 bases at V and 0 bases at J, with 12 bases in the middle. This CDR3 is CASKRTGLNTEAFF. The CDR3 DNA reads as TGTGCCAGCAAAAGAACAGGGTTGAACACTGAAGCTTTCTTT.

The chain employs TRBV19 and TRBJ1-5; 8 bases agree with TRBD1. The CDR3 is 14 amino acids. Germline V gene data show CDR1 as LNHDA and CDR2 as SQIVND (reference sequence). V lost 6 bases, J lost 2 bases, and 3 bases stayed unmatched. CDR3 DNA sequence: TGTGCCAGTAGCTTACAGGGGGGCAATCAGCCCCAGCATTTT. Protein product: CASSLQGGNQPQHF.

This chain links TRBV1 with TRBJ2-1; TRBD2 is the table's D call, not checked against the DNA. TRBV1 is described as a pseudogene. The CDR3 consists of 17 residues. CDR3: CTSSHRTSGRLYNEQFF. DNA for the CDR3: TGCACCAGCAGCCACCGGACTAGCGGGCGACTATACAATGAGCAGTTCTTC.

In this sample, this clone is large. Within the sample, other DNA sequences also encode this same CDR3. CDR3 sequence (DNA): TGCAGCGTTGCTGCGGACTATGGCTACACCTTC. Residues: CSVAADYGYTF. The chain uses TRBV29-1 and TRBJ1-2, with D unclear. V lost 4 bases, J lost 3 bases, and 6 bases lay in between. The germline V gene encodes CDR1 SQVTM and CDR2 ANQGSEA. The CDR3 contains 11 residues.

This chain connects TRBV18 to TRBJ1-1; 7 bases are a match to TRBD1. The germline V gene encodes CDR1 KGHSH and CDR2 LQKENI. V was pared by 3 bases and J by 8 bases, with 3 bases of the junction left unmatched. The CDR3 is made up of 12 amino acids. The CDR3 region has the DNA TGTGCCAGCTCACCGCCGACAGGGGAAGCTTTCTTT. This sequence encodes CASSPPTGEAFF.

The chain recombines TRBV11-2 with TRBJ2-3, with 10 nucleotides matching TRBD2. Trimming cost V 5 bases and J 4 bases; bases outside gene matches: 15. The CDR3 sequence is 18 residues long. The germline CDR1 and CDR2 sequences are SGHAT and FQNNGV. Here the CDR3 DNA reads TGTGCCAGCAGCCAACGCCAGCCTAGCGGGGGATTTGCAGATACGCAGTATTTT. Its protein product is CASSQRQPSGGFADTQYF. Supplemented by reference TRBV11-2 and TRBJ2-3, the full variable domain reads EAGVAQSPRYKIIEKRQSVAFWCNPISGHATLYWYQQILGQGPKLLIQFQNNGVVDDSQLPKDRFSAERLKGVDSTLKIQPAKLEDSAVYLCASSQRQPSGGFADTQYFGPGTRLTVL.

V is TRBV5-1 and J is TRBJ2-7; 10 nucleotides line up with TRBD2. The CDR3 has 15 amino acids. Germline V CDR1 and CDR2: SGHRS, YFSETQ. V lost 4 bases to trimming and J lost 2 bases; unmatched junction nucleotides: 6. The CDR3 nucleotides are TGCGCCAGCAGCCAAACTAGCGGGGTTCCCTACGAGCAGTACTTC. Translated, it gives CASSQTSGVPYEQYF.

The chain combines TRBV18 with TRBJ2-7, with D uncertain. The ends were cut back, 0 bases at V and 2 bases at J, with 11 bases in the middle. The CDR3 extends over 15 amino acids. CDR1 KGHSH and CDR2 LQKENI come from the germline V gene. CDR3 DNA: TGTGCCAGCTCACCACCGGAGAGGTTCCCCTACGAGCAGTACTTC. This gives the protein CASSPPERFPYEQYF.

On this clone itself: The sample holds other DNA sequences that translate to the same CDR3. The chain uses TRBV6-2 or TRBV6-3 and TRBJ1-5; D is unclear. Germline V CDR1 and CDR2: MNHEY, SVGEGT. CDR3 length: 14 amino acids. V was clipped by 1 base and J by 3 bases, with 7 bases between them. The DNA of the CDR3 is TGTGCCAGCAGTTACTTCGGGGTCAATCAGCCCCAGCATTTT. Its translation is CASSYFGVNQPQHF.

The chain couples TRBV12-3 or TRBV12-4 to TRBJ1-6; unclear D gene. This CDR3 is 12 amino acids long. Trimming left V 5 bases short and J 7 bases short, with 6 bases between. This CDR3 is CASSLLNSPLHF. The CDR3 DNA follows: TGTGCCAGCAGTCTCTTAAATTCACCCCTCCACTTT.